Presented here are 2 T cell receptor beta chains from one specimen sequenced in a study of blood T cell repertoires in COVID-19. Method: immunoSEQ multiplex PCR; TCRdb's copy keeps in-frame clones and lacks some. The table records over 200,000 clones, 83% of them present only once. Material for sequencing was peripheral blood. The source of these receptors is a woman in her 30s with COVID-19, enrolled during active disease.

The J gene is TRBJ2-5, the V gene TRBV5-1, with D perhaps matching TRBD1 (5 bases). CDR3 length: 13 residues. The germline CDR1 and CDR2 sequences are SGHRS and YFSETQ. Trimming cost V 4 bases and J 5 bases, with 12 bases left between them. The CDR3 DNA follows: TGCGCCAGCAGCCCGGCAGGGCAGGAGACCCAGTACTTC. Translated, it gives CASSPAGQETQYF.

A single count supports this clone. The rearrangement joins TRBV7-3 to TRBJ2-1, with 7 bases that match TRBD2. The CDR3 totals 18 residues. J gave up 0 bases and V 0 bases, and 8 bases lay outside the gene matches. Germline CDR1 is SGHTA and CDR2 is FQGTGA. This CDR3 reads CASSLTPAGVNSYNEQFF. CDR3 nucleotides: TGTGCCAGCAGCTTAACACCCGCGGGGGTGAACTCCTACAATGAGCAGTTCTTC.